The next 8 T cell receptor beta chains were all read from a single sample in a study of cytomegalovirus exposure and HLA in healthy donors. PCR primers comprised 60 Vbeta and 13 Jbeta primers. The protocol was immunoSEQ multiplex PCR, while the TCRdb copy is restricted to in-frame clones and leaves out a portion. The listing records over 100,000 clones. Material: PBMCs. Receptors were obtained from a woman in her thirties or forties in good health and CMV-seropositive.

The chain employs TRBV27 and TRBJ1-3; D gene ambiguous. The J call is in doubt because the DNA end fits TRBJ2-2 better. The CDR3 extends over 11 amino acids. Germline V CDR1 and CDR2: MNHEY, SMNVEV (reference sequence). The CDR3 is CASLNTGELFF. The CDR3 DNA sequence: TGTGCCAGCCTAAACACCGGGGAGCTGTTTTTT.

The CDR3 here is CASSLSGVVIETQYF. DNA of the CDR3: TGTGCCAGCAGTTTATCCGGTGTTGTGATAGAGACCCAGTACTTC. J is TRBJ2-5 and V is TRBV27; D gene uncertain. CDR1 is MNHEY and CDR2 is SMNVEV in the germline V gene (reference sequence). Deletions cut 0 bases from V and 4 bases from J, with 12 bases between. The CDR3 sequence is 15 residues long.

The chain employs TRBV4-1 and TRBJ1-1; D might be TRBD1 (5 bases). Germline V gene data show CDR1 as MGHRA and CDR2 as YSYEKL. V lost 1 base to trimming and J lost 1 base, with 19 bases between them. This CDR3 is built from 18 residues. The chain's CDR3 is CASSQGWQGLHPNTEAFF. The CDR3 coding sequence is TGCGCCAGCAGCCAAGGCTGGCAGGGATTACACCCGAACACTGAAGCTTTCTTT.

This chain joins TRBV9 and TRBJ2-7; 12 bases map to TRBD2. V dropped 3 bases and J dropped 6; count of bases not matched to a gene: 10. Looked up from germline, CDR1 is SGDLS and CDR2 is YYNGEE. The CDR3 is 16 amino acids. CDR3 region: CASSELAGGLLVEQYF. DNA of the CDR3: TGTGCCAGCAGCGAACTAGCGGGAGGCCTGTTGGTCGAGCAGTACTTC.

The chain employs TRBV13 and TRBJ2-7; 8 bases line up with TRBD2. CDR3 length: 15 residues. Germline CDR1 PRHDT, CDR2 FYEKMQ (reference sequence). J was trimmed by 0 bases and V by 5 bases; bases with no gene match: 6. CDR3 DNA sequence: TGTGCCAGCAGCAGCCTGCGGGAGGCCTCCTACGAGCAGTACTTC. Translation: CASSSLREASYEQYF.

The chain joins TRBV6-5 to TRBJ1-3; 9 positions match TRBD1. The CDR3 runs 16 residues. V gave up 0 bases and J gave up 2 bases; unmatched junction bases: 2. From germline, CDR1 is MNHEY and CDR2 SVGAGI. CDR3 DNA: TGTGCCAGCAGTTACTCAGGGACAGGGACTGGAAACACCATATATTTT. It is translated as CASSYSGTGTGNTIYF.

The V call is TRBV10-1, the J call TRBJ1-2; 8 nucleotides align to TRBD1. CDR1 is WNHNN, CDR2 SYGVQD, per germline (reference sequence). The CDR3 has 16 amino acids. Germline trimming cut 3 bases from V and 4 bases from J; bases unmatched to any gene: 10. The DNA of the CDR3 is TGCGCCAGCAGTGACGGCAGGGGGCCGATAGGCTATGGCTACACCTTC. Its protein product is CASSDGRGPIGYGYTF.

The genes are TRBV10-3 and TRBJ1-5; 10 nucleotides match TRBD1. The trim removed 2 bases at V and 5 bases at J, leaving 3 bases unmatched. Germline CDR1 and CDR2: ENHRY and SYGVKD. CDR3 size: 15 residues. CDR3 nucleotide sequence: TGTGCCATCAGTGAGGGGACAGGGGTGTATCAGCCCCAGCATTTT. This encodes CAISEGTGVYQPQHF.